A selection of T cell receptor beta chains follows, all from one sample in a study of metastatic and nonmetastatic thyroid tumors. TCRdb re-clonotyped the PCR reads via MiXCR. Of some 20,000 clones listed, roughly 9.8% are singletons. The sample taken for sequencing was blood. Every receptor here comes from a female donor with papillary thyroid cancer or a benign thyroid nodule (not recorded which). Some clones in this sample may be carry-over from other donors' samples. Each CDR3 is given with its conserved first and last residue. A D gene is named only where the DNA matches it firmly. Clone size is given for some rows only: seen once, a few or many times, or a class if the clone is expanded.

v_gene	d_gene	j_gene	abundance	CDR3nt	CDR3aa
TRBV28	TRBD1	TRBJ2-7	many	TGTGCCAGCAGTTTCGGACAGGGGAGGGCCGAGCAGTACTTC	CASSFGQGRAEQYF
TRBV28	-	TRBJ1-1	medium-sized	TGTGCCAGCAGTTTCAAGAACACTGAAGCTTTCTTT	CASSFKNTEAFF
TRBV7-4	TRBD2	TRBJ2-7	many	TGTGCCAACCGGCTAGCGGAGGCCTACGAGCAGTACTTC	CANRLAEAYEQYF
TRBV9	-	TRBJ1-5	many	TGTGCCAGCAGCGTAGGTAACGGCAACCAGCCCCAGCATTTT	CASSVGNGNQPQHF
TRBV6-1	TRBD1	TRBJ1-1	-	TGTGCCAGCAGTCCGGACCAAGGGACAGGGGCAGATGAAGCTTTCTTT	CASSPDQGTGADEAFF
TRBV30	-	TRBJ2-3	many	TGTGCTGATCTCCAGGGTCCAGATACGCAGTATTTT	CADLQGPDTQYF
TRBV25-1	TRBD1	TRBJ2-3	few	TGTGCCAGCAGTGAATCCCGGACAGGTATCTCGTGTAGCACAGATACGCAGTATTTT	CASSESRTGISCSTDTQYF
TRBV2	-	TRBJ1-2	many	TGTGCCAGCAGTGATTCAGGCCGATCGTCTAACTATGGCTACACCTTC	CASSDSGRSSNYGYTF
TRBV20-1	-	TRBJ2-7	many	TGCAGTGCTGAAACAGGGATTTACGAGCAGTACTTC	CSAETGIYEQYF
TRBV30	-	TRBJ2-3	many	TGTGCCTGGAGTGTACCGAGAGGACCCACCACAGATACGCAGTATTTT	CAWSVPRGPTTDTQYF
TRBV20-1	-	TRBJ2-4	-	TGTAGTGGATCGACCGGGACCCTGGGATACATTCAGTACTTC	CSGSTGTLGYIQYF
TRBV6-6	TRBD1	TRBJ1-4	many	TGTGCCAGCAGTTACTCTGGGACAGGCCTCGAGAGATACGAAAAACTGTTTTTT	CASSYSGTGLERYEKLFF
TRBV27	TRBD2	TRBJ2-3	few	TGTGCCAGCAGTGCGACTAGCGTGTGCGATACGCAGTATTTT	CASSATSVCDTQYF
TRBV7-9	-	TRBJ2-2	many	TGTGCCAGCGGCATAGGACGGGAGCTGTTTTTT	CASGIGRELFF
TRBV6-1	TRBD1	TRBJ2-3	many	TGTGCCAGCAGTGGGACAGGGAGCACAGATACGCAGTATTTT	CASSGTGSTDTQYF
TRBV10-3	TRBD1	TRBJ1-6	many	TGTGCCATCAGTGAGTCGCCAGGACAGGGTTATTCACCCCTCCACTTT	CAISESPGQGYSPLHF
TRBV18	-	TRBJ1-2	many	TGTGCCAGCTCAGAAGGAGGAGGGCTGGGAGGCTACACCTTC	CASSEGGGLGGYTF
TRBV28	TRBD1	TRBJ2-7	medium-sized	TGTGCCAGCAGGGGAACAGGGGGCGCGAGTCCCCACGAGCAGTACTTC	CASRGTGGASPHEQYF
TRBV7-3	TRBD2	TRBJ2-1	-	TGTGCCAGCAGCTTATTGACTAGCGGGAGGCCCAACAATGAGCAGTTCTTC	CASSLLTSGRPNNEQFF
TRBV9	-	TRBJ1-6	once	TGTGCCAGCAGAGCCATTAAAGATTCACCCCTCCACTTT	CASRAIKDSPLHF
TRBV30	-	TRBJ2-5	many	TGTGCCTGGAGTTTAGGGGTACGGCCCCAAGAGACCCAGTACTTC	CAWSLGVRPQETQYF
TRBV6-1	-	TRBJ1-1	few	TGTGCCAGCAAGTGGGAAACGGGTTGGAGGGCTGAAGCTTTCTTT	CASKWETGWRAEAFF
TRBV9	-	TRBJ2-1	many	TGTGCCAGCATCACCCGGCGATCGCGGTTCTACAATGAGCAGTTCTTC	CASITRRSRFYNEQFF